These 2 T cell receptor beta chains came from one sample sequenced in a study of regulatory T cells in long-lasting Graves disease. Time point meaning: persistent/refractory GD, antithyroid drugs over 5 years with positive TRAb. Scientists built the TCR library using RNA that was extracted from PBMCs. Both iRepertoire HTBI primers and Arm-PCR of CDR3 regions were used to build the TCR beta libraries. From the multiplex PCR reads, TCRdb called clonotypes with MiXCR, one entry per CDR3 protein. The top ten clones hold over 6% of a sample with 400,000 to 600,000 distinct CDR3 sequences, 20% to 25% of them seen once. The input for sequencing was peripheral blood mononuclear cells (PBMCs), taken when the disease was refractory, from a patient treated with antithyroid drugs. These receptors were obtained from a female donor with Graves disease.

The rearrangement joins TRBV5-1 to TRBJ1-1; D remains ambiguous. V was cut by 0 bases and J by 5 bases, with 14 bases left in between. The CDR3 covers 15 residues. CDR1 SGHRS and CDR2 YFSETQ come from the germline V gene. CDR3 in DNA: TGCGCCAGCAGCTTGGGGGCGTTACCCCAGACTGAAGCTTTCTTT. Its translation: CASSLGALPQTEAFF.

This clonotype has at least ten counts. J is TRBJ1-4 and V is TRBV13; D ambiguous. The CDR3 contains 15 residues. Trimming left V 5 bases short and J 0 bases short, with 10 bases between. Germline V gene sequence: CDR1 PRHDT, CDR2 FYEKMQ (reference sequence). The CDR3 loop is CASSPGPSTNEKLFF. CDR3 coding DNA: TGTGCCAGCAGCCCCGGGCCTTCAACTAATGAAAAACTGTTTTTT.